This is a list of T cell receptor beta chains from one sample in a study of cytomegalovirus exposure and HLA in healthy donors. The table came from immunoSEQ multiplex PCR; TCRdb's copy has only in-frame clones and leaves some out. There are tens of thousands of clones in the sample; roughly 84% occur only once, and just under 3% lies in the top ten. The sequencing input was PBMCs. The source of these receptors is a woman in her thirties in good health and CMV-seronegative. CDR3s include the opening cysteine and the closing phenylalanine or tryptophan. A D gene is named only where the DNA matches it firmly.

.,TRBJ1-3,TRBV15,CATSRDKSSGNTIYF
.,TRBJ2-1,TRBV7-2,CASSPSRDNEQFF
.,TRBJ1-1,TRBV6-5,CASSYQGAEAFF
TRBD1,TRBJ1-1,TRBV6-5,CVSSSQGGRTEAFF
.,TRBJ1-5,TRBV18,CASSPGQPQHF
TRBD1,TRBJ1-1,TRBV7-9,CSSRSRQGGDTEAFF
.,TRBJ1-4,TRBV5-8,CASSLAGGTNEKLFF
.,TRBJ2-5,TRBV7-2,CASSLARQETQYF
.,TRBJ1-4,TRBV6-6,CASSSPGLVNEKLFF
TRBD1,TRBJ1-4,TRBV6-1,CASSDDRGNEKLFF
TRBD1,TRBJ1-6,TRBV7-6,CASSLRTGGNSPLHF
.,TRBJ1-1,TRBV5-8,CASSLGSMNTEAFF
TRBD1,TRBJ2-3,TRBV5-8,CASSPLGTDTDTQYF
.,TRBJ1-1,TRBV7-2,CASSSQRATYTEAFF
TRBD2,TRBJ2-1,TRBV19,CASSTSGGSAYNEQFF
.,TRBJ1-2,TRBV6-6,CASRDSQGNYGYTF
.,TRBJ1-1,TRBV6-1,CASSPREGKEAFF
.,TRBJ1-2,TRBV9,CASSIEQVPYGYTF
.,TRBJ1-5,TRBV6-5,CASSPGGDQPQHF
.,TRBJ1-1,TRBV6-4,CASKETFRNTEAFF
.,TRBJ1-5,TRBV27,CASSPRVGDQPQHF
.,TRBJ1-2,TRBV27,CASSSGALGYTF
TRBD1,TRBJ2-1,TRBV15,CATSRDITGVNEQFF
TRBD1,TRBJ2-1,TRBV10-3,CAISEQRINYGTGGNNEQFF
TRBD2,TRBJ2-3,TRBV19,CASSISSAGSAADTQYF
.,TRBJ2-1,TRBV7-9,CASSLGAEQFF
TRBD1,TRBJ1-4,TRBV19,CASSLGQGATNEKLFF
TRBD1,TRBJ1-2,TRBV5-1,CASSSTGTGGGGYTF
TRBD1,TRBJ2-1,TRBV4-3,CASSHDLQGGSYNEQFF
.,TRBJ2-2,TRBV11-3,CASSPRTLTGELFF